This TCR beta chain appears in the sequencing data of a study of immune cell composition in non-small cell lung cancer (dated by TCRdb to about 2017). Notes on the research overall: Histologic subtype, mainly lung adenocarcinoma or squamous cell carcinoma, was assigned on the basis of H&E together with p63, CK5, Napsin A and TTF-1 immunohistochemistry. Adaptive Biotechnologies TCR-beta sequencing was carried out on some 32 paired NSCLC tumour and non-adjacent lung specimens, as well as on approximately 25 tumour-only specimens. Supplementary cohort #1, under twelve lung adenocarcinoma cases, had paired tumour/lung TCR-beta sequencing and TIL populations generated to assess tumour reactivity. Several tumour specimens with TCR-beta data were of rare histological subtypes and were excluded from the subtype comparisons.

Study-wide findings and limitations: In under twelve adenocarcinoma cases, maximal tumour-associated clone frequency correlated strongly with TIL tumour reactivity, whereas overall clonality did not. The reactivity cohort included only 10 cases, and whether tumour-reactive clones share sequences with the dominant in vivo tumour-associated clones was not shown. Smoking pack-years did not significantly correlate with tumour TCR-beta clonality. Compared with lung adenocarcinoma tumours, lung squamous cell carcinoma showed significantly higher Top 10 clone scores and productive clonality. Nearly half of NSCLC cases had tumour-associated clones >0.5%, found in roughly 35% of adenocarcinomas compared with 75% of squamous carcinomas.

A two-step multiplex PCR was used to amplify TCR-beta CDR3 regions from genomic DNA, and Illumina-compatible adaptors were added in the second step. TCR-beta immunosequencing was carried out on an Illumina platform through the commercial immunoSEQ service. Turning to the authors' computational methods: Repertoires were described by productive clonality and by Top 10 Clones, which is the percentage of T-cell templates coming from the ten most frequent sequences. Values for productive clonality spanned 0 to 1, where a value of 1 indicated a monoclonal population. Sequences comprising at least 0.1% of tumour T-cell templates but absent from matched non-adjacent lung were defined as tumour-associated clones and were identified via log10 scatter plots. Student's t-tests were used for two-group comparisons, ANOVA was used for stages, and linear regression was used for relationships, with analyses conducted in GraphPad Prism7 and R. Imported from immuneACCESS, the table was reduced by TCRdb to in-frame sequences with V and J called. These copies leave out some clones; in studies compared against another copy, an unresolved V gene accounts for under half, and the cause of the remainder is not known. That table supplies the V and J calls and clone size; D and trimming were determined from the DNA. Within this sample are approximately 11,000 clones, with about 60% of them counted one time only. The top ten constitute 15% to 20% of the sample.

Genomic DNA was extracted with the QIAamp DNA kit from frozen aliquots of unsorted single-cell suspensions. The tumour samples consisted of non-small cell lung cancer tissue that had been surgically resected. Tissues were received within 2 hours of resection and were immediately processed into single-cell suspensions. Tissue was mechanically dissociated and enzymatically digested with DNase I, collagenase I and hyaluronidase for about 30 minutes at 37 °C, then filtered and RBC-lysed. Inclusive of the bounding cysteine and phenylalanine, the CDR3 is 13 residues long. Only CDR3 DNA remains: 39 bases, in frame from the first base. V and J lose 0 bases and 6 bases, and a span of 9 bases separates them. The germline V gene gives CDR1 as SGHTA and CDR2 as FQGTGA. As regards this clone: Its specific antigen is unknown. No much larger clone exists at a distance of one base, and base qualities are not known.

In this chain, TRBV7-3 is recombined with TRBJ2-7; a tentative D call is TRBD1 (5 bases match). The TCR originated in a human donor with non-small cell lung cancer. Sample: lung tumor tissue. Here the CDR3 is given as CASSLTIGAEQYF. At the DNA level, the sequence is TGTGCCAGCAGCTTAACAATTGGGGCCGAGCAGTACTTC. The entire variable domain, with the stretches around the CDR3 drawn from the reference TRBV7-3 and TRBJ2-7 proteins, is GAGVSQTPSNKVTEKGKYVELRCDPISGHTALYWYRQSLGQGPEFLIYFQGTGAADDSGLPNDRFFAVRPEGSVSTLKIQRTERGDSAVYLCASSLTIGAEQYFGPGTRLTVT.